One and the same sample provided the 19 T cell receptor beta chains below, sequenced in a study of T cell responses to AZD1222 COVID-19 vaccine. Data came from immunoSEQ multiplex PCR; TCRdb stores just in-frame clones and leaves some out. The data show around 33,000 clones, 91% seen once. Source: peripheral blood, taken on day 0 of AZD1222 vaccination. The receptors here all came from an adult in good health.

This clone appeared once. The CDR3 here is CASSLEPVHRELFF. In DNA form, the CDR3 reads TGTGCCAGCAGCTTAGAGCCAGTTCACCGGGAGCTGTTTTTT. The chain has TRBV11-2 and TRBJ2-2, with no clear D. Germline V gives CDR1 SGHAT, CDR2 FQNNGV. The CDR3 extends over 14 amino acids. V lost 0 bases and J 9 bases, leaving 11 bases between the germline ends.

The chain is built from TRBV4-1 and TRBJ2-7, with D possibly TRBD1 on 5 matching bases. The CDR3 extends over 13 amino acids. V dropped 8 bases and J dropped 3 bases, with 14 bases sitting between them. CDR1 and CDR2 (germline): MGHRA, YSYEKL. The CDR3 region has the DNA TGCGCCAGCGGCAAGACGGACAACTACGAGCAGTACTTC. Amino acids: CASGKTDNYEQYF.

The chain has TRBV27 and TRBJ2-7; TRBD1 might be the D (6 bases). The V and J ends lost 6 bases and 2 bases respectively, with 11 bases between them. The CDR3 is 13 amino acids. CDR1 MNHEY and CDR2 SMNVEV come from the germline V gene (reference sequence). The CDR3: CASSPRTAYEQYF. The CDR3 DNA is TGTGCCAGCAGCCCAAGGACAGCCTACGAGCAGTACTTC.

The chain links TRBV6-5 to TRBJ1-2; 7 bases are a match to TRBD1. The CDR3 loop spans 13 amino acids. J lost 4 bases, V lost 8 bases, and 7 bases had no gene match. Germline V gene lookup returns CDR1 MNHEY and CDR2 SVGAGI. The CDR3 DNA reads as TGTGCCAGCTCCTCGGGGACAGTCTATGGCTACACCTTC. Translation: CASSSGTVYGYTF.

The rearrangement links TRBV5-1 to TRBJ1-1; D not certain. CDR3 length equals 16 residues. The germline V gene has CDR1 SGHRS and CDR2 YFSETQ. The ends were cut back, 5 bases at V and 2 bases at J, with 19 bases in the middle. The chain's CDR3 is CASRATITPGNTEAFF. The CDR3 DNA sequence: TGCGCCAGCAGGGCGACTATAACCCCGGGAAACACTGAAGCTTTCTTT.

V usage is TRBV5-1 and J usage is TRBJ1-1, with 7 bases identical to TRBD1. This CDR3 is built from 15 residues. V lost 4 bases and J lost 2; bases outside the gene matches: 8. Germline CDR1 and CDR2: SGHRS and YFSETQ. The CDR3 DNA reads TGCGCCAGCAGCCCGGAGGGACAGCTTAACACTGAAGCTTTCTTT. Translated, it gives CASSPEGQLNTEAFF.

The sample holds one count of this clone. The chain joins TRBV7-2 to TRBJ1-2, with 9 nucleotides matching TRBD1. The CDR3 extends over 13 amino acids. The germline V gene encodes CDR1 SGHTA and CDR2 FQGNSA. V lost 0 bases and J lost 8; bases outside the gene matches: 1. CDR3 residues: CASSLATGGGYTF. CDR3 bases: TGTGCCAGCAGCTTAGCGACAGGGGGAGGCTACACCTTC.

The V call is TRBV4-2, the J call TRBJ1-1; unclear D gene. The ends were cut back, 0 bases at V and 0 bases at J, with 8 bases in the middle. The CDR3 has 15 amino acids. Germline assignment: CDR1 LGHNA and CDR2 YNFKEQ. CDR3 coding DNA: TGTGCCAGCAGCCAAGAAGCAGGTTTGAACACTGAAGCTTTCTTT. Translated, it gives CASSQEAGLNTEAFF.

The chain links TRBV7-2 to TRBJ1-4; D is unresolved. CDR3 length: 15 amino acids. The germline gives CDR1 SGHTA, CDR2 FQGNSA. Between the trimmed V and J ends, which lost 4 bases and 4 bases, there was a span of 13 bases. The chain's CDR3 is CASSYMGQFNEKLFF. For the CDR3, the DNA is TGTGCCAGCAGCTATATGGGTCAGTTTAATGAAAAACTGTTTTTT. The variable domain in full, completed from reference TRBV7-2 and TRBJ1-4, reads GAGVSQSPSNKVTEKGKDVELRCDPISGHTALYWYRQSLGQGLEFLIYFQGNSAPDKSGLPSDRFSAERTGGSVSTLTIQRTQQEDSAVYLCASSYMGQFNEKLFFGSGTQLSVL.

The chain couples TRBV20-1 to TRBJ1-1; a possible D gene is TRBD1 (5 bases). V was trimmed by 5 bases and J by 7 bases, leaving 11 bases between them. Per germline, CDR1 DFQATT and CDR2 SNEGSKA (reference sequence). This CDR3 is 11 amino acids long. The CDR3 sequence is CSAAGRLEAFF. The CDR3 DNA reads TGCAGTGCTGCGGGACGTCTTGAAGCTTTCTTT.

V is TRBV4-3 and J is TRBJ1-2; D is unresolved. The CDR3 has 15 residues. Germline-derived CDR1 and CDR2 are LGHNA and YSLEER. Trimming removed 1 base at V and 4 bases at J, with 13 bases between. CDR3 protein: CASSQVQVGGYGYTF. The CDR3, as DNA: TGCGCCAGCAGCCAAGTGCAGGTGGGCGGCTATGGCTACACCTTC.

V usage is TRBV9 and J usage is TRBJ2-3; 10 nucleotides line up with TRBD2. The V and J ends lost 1 base and 2 bases, in that order; junction bases with no gene match: 4. CDR1 and CDR2 from the germline V gene are SGDLS and YYNGEE. There are 16 residues in the CDR3. The CDR3 loop reads CASSVTTSGATDTQYF. CDR3 DNA sequence: TGTGCCAGCAGCGTAACCACTAGCGGGGCCACAGATACGCAGTATTTT.

This rearrangement joins TRBV6-5 to TRBJ2-1; D is perhaps TRBD2 (5 bases). This CDR3 is built from 13 residues. Germline lookup yields CDR1 MNHEY and CDR2 SVGAGI. V shed 8 bases and J shed 5 bases, with 13 bases lying between them. CDR3 in amino acids: CASSMVGNNEQFF. The CDR3, as DNA: TGTGCCAGCTCTATGGTCGGGAACAATGAGCAGTTCTTC.

The rearrangement links TRBV7-8 to TRBJ1-1, with D uncertain. This CDR3 contains 12 residues. Trimming left V 5 bases short and J 8 bases short, with 12 bases between. Germline-derived CDR1 and CDR2 are SGHVS and FQNEAQ. DNA of the CDR3: TGTGCCAGCAGCAGACGGTCGGGGGAAGCTTTCTTT. Protein product: CASSRRSGEAFF.

The chain couples TRBV4-2 to TRBJ2-5; 8 positions match TRBD1. The CDR3 spans 14 residues. Germline loops: CDR1 LGHNA, CDR2 YNFKEQ. J gave up 5 bases and V 3 bases, and 5 bases lay outside the gene matches. The CDR3 spells CASSQIDRGETQYF. CDR3 bases: TGTGCCAGCAGCCAGATTGACAGGGGTGAGACCCAGTACTTC.

The chain uses TRBV6-1 and TRBJ1-1; D is uncertain. Looked up from germline, CDR1 is MNHNS and CDR2 is SASEGT. The CDR3 loop spans 12 amino acids. V was cut by 3 bases and J by 8 bases, with 10 bases left in between. CDR3: CASSEALGEAFF. In nucleotides, the CDR3 is TGTGCCAGCAGTGAGGCCCTGGGAGAAGCTTTCTTT.

V and J are TRBV6-6 and TRBJ1-5; TRBD1 matches at 7 bases. CDR3 length: 15 residues. Germline V gives CDR1 MNHNY, CDR2 SVGAGI (reference sequence). Trimming took 5 bases from V and 0 from J; bases not matched to a gene: 4. As DNA, the CDR3 is TGTGCCAGCAGTGATGGACAGGCTAGCAATCAGCCCCAGCATTTT. It encodes CASSDGQASNQPQHF.

CDR3 bases: TGTGCCAGCAGCCCTGGGTCCTTACTGGCCGGGGAGCTGTTTTTT. As protein: CASSPGSLLAGELFF. The chain couples TRBV11-3 to TRBJ2-2; D call uncertain. The CDR3 runs to 15 residues. With 5 bases removed from V and 6 bases from J, the gap between germline ends came to 16 bases. The germline CDR1 and CDR2 sequences are SGHNT and YENEEA.

The sample holds one count of this clone. V and J are TRBV4-2 and TRBJ1-2, with a weak D call TRBD1 (5 bases). Germline V lookup: CDR1 LGHNA, CDR2 YNFKEQ. The CDR3 contains 15 residues. Trimming took 4 bases from V and 0 from J, leaving 12 bases between them. DNA for the CDR3: TGTGCCAGCAGCCTTACGACAGAATCTAACTATGGCTACACCTTC. Translating gives CASSLTTESNYGYTF.